The next 14 T cell receptor beta chains were all read from a single sample in a study of shared clonotypes between healthy human individuals. Profiling relied on immunoSEQ multiplex PCR, and the TCRdb table lists in-frame clones only, not all of them. Of 500,000 to 550,000 clones in the sample, 90% to 97% were seen once. Source material: naive CD4+ T cells sorted from blood. Subset noted: CD45RA+ positively selected. Receptors originate from a woman in her twenties or thirties in good health.

This chain connects TRBV15 to TRBJ1-4; D perhaps matches TRBD1 (5 bases). V was shortened by 0 bases and J by 7 bases, with 12 bases between the two germline ends. The CDR3 sequence is 15 residues long. Germline V gene sequence: CDR1 LNHNV, CDR2 YYDKDF (reference sequence). CDR3 amino acids: CATSRDRGIGEKLFF. The CDR3 DNA reads as TGTGCCACCAGCAGAGATAGGGGAATAGGTGAAAAACTGTTTTTT. Based on the CDR3 plus reference TRBV15 and TRBJ1-4, the full variable domain is DAMVIQNPRYQVTQFGKPVTLSCSQTLNHNVMYWYQQKSSQAPKLLFHYYDKDFNNEADTPDNFQSRRPNTSFCFLDIRSPGLGDTAMYLCATSRDRGIGEKLFFGSGTQLSVL.

The CDR3: CASSEGPASYGYTF. For the CDR3, the DNA is TGTGCCAGCAGTGAAGGGCCAGCTAGTTATGGCTACACCTTC. The chain joins TRBV2 to TRBJ1-2, with D unclear. Trimming stripped 1 base from V and 5 bases from J, with 11 bases between. The CDR3 is made up of 14 amino acids. Germline V lookup: CDR1 SNHLY, CDR2 FYNNEI.

This chain links TRBV11-3 with TRBJ2-3; TRBD2 matches at 7 bases. Per the germline V gene, CDR1 is SGHNT and CDR2 is YENEEA. V shed 1 base and J 3 bases; nucleotides not matched to a gene: 7. The CDR3 totals 16 residues. CDR3 sequence reads: CASSLGASGVTDTQYF. CDR3 DNA sequence: TGTGCCAGCAGCTTAGGGGCAAGCGGGGTAACAGATACGCAGTATTTT.

The count of this clone is one. This chain connects TRBV11-1 to TRBJ2-7; D remains unclear. Trimming stripped 3 bases from V and 0 bases from J, with 12 bases between. CDR1 and CDR2 (germline): SGHAT, FQDESV (reference sequence). CDR3 length equals 15 residues. CDR3 region: CASSFIRSSSYEQYF. CDR3 sequence (DNA): TGTGCCAGCAGCTTTATCCGGTCTAGCTCCTACGAGCAGTACTTC. The full variable domain, with the rest looked up from reference TRBV11-1 and TRBJ2-7, is EAEVAQSPRYKITEKSQAVAFWCDPISGHATLYWYRQILGQGPELLVQFQDESVVDDSQLPKDRFSAERLKGVDSTLKIQPAELGDSAMYLCASSFIRSSSYEQYFGPGTRLTVT.

The chain couples TRBV28 to TRBJ2-7; perhaps TRBD1 as D (5 bases). With 7 bases removed from V and 6 bases from J, the gap between germline ends came to 10 bases. The length of the CDR3 is 11 residues. Germline V gene lookup returns CDR1 MDHEN and CDR2 SYDVKM. This CDR3 is CASNIRGEQYF. CDR3 coding DNA: TGTGCCAGCAATATTAGGGGCGAGCAGTACTTC. Together with reference TRBV28 and TRBJ2-7, the CDR3 gives the full variable domain: DVKVTQSSRYLVKRTGEKVFLECVQDMDHENMFWYRQDPGLGLRLIYFSYDVKMKEKGDIPEGYSVSREKKERFSLILESASTNQTSMYLCASNIRGEQYFGPGTRLTVT.

The CDR3 loop reads CASLPRGHREQYF. CDR3 nucleotide sequence: TGTGCCAGCCTTCCCAGGGGGCATCGCGAGCAGTACTTC. The chain uses TRBV5-6 and TRBJ2-7, with TRBD1 matching 8 bases. The germline gives CDR1 SGHDT, CDR2 YYEEEE. The CDR3 covers 13 residues. The V segment lost 7 bases and the J segment 6 bases; nucleotides outside the gene matches: 9.

This chain connects TRBV30 to TRBJ2-3, with a weak D call TRBD2 (5 bases). The CDR3 covers 14 residues. Trimming cost V 1 base and J 5 bases, with 13 bases left between them. The germline V gene has CDR1 GTSNPN and CDR2 SVGIG (reference sequence). The CDR3: CAWSAGGGLDTQYF. Here the CDR3 DNA reads TGTGCCTGGAGTGCTGGAGGCGGGTTAGATACGCAGTATTTT.

This clone was picked up one time. The gene calls are TRBV2 and TRBJ1-2; 8 nucleotides match TRBD1. V was pared by 6 bases and J by 8 bases, with 11 bases of the junction left unmatched. Per the germline V gene, CDR1 is SNHLY and CDR2 is FYNNEI. This CDR3 spans 14 amino acids. The CDR3 region is CASRMPGQEGGYTF. The CDR3 DNA sequence: TGTGCCAGCAGGATGCCGGGACAGGAAGGAGGCTACACCTTC.

This chain joins TRBV6-1 and TRBJ2-1; no definite D call. Germline lookup yields CDR1 MNHNS and CDR2 SASEGT. The CDR3 is 14 amino acids. V was trimmed by 0 bases and J by 16 bases, leaving 19 bases between them. The CDR3 sequence is CASSEAQWERRIFF. DNA for the CDR3: TGTGCCAGCAGTGAAGCGCAATGGGAAAGGCGGATCTTCTTC.

This clone appeared once. The chain uses TRBV11-2 and TRBJ1-2; TRBD1 might be the D (6 bases). The CDR3 is made up of 16 amino acids. Trimming stripped 4 bases from V and 5 bases from J, with 20 bases between. Looked up from germline, CDR1 is SGHAT and CDR2 is FQNNGV. The CDR3 DNA reads as TGTGCCAGCAGCTCGAACCGGGACATCAAGGGGTATGGCTACACCTTC. Translating it yields CASSSNRDIKGYGYTF.

This chain links TRBV25-1 with TRBJ2-5, with D possibly being TRBD2 (7 bases). This CDR3 spans 15 amino acids. V was clipped by 5 bases and J by 2 bases, with 15 bases between them. The V gene's germline CDR1 is MGHDK and CDR2 SYGVNS. The CDR3 DNA reads TGTGCCAGCAGTATCCTCGGGGGGCCACAAGAGACCCAGTACTTC. Translated: CASSILGGPQETQYF.

This clone was recorded only once. The chain uses TRBV10-2 and TRBJ2-7; 7 positions agree with TRBD2. The CDR3 loop spans 16 amino acids. Germline CDR1 reads WSHSY; CDR2 reads SAAADI. The junction had 12 bases not matched to a gene; V was cut back by 7 bases and J by 0 bases. CDR3 nucleotide sequence: TGCGCCAGCACCCCCTCCTTGAGGGAGGGCTCCTACGAGCAGTACTTC. Its translation is CASTPSLREGSYEQYF.

The V and J genes are TRBV5-1 and TRBJ1-2; D not certain. Between the trimmed V and J ends, which lost 4 bases and 1 base, there was a span of 8 bases. Germline-derived CDR1 and CDR2 are SGHRS and YFSETQ. The CDR3 has 13 amino acids. CDR3 amino acids: CASSAQVNYGYTF. The CDR3 nucleotides read TGCGCCAGCAGCGCCCAGGTTAACTATGGCTACACCTTC.

In regard to this clone: Other DNA sequences of this sample code for an identical CDR3. This sequence joins TRBV28 and TRBJ2-5; D gene unclear. The CDR3 extends over 12 amino acids. CDR1 and CDR2 (germline): MDHEN, SYDVKM. The germline V and J ends were trimmed by 1 base and 4 bases, with 4 bases remaining between them. In DNA form, the CDR3 reads TGTGCCAGCAGTTTATTCGGAGAGACCCAGTACTTC. Amino acid sequence: CASSLFGETQYF.